The 12 T cell receptor beta chains in this list originate from one sample, sequenced in a study of post-analysis software for immune sequencing data (dated by TCRdb to about 2015). Library preparation employed PCR. Reads for this sample came from an Illumina HiSeq 2500. To reduce PCR and sequencing biases, unique molecular identifiers were built into the TCR beta cDNA libraries. TCRdb ran its own pipeline on the public reads, namely fastp trimming at Q25 and MiXCR clone calling, and kept in-frame beta chains. Rows are combined by CDR3 protein, so each entry shows the most common genes and DNA. The sample table holds 150,000 or so distinct CDR3 sequences, of which roughly 35% were seen once. The ten largest account for roughly 28% of the sample. This specimen's time point label, per the study, means: second blood draw from one MS patient after hematopoietic stem cell transplantation. The sequencing used blood, collected after autologous hematopoietic stem cell transplantation. These receptors were collected from a girl aged 5-17 years with multiple sclerosis. Donor details come from another sample of the same person, matched by shared clones.

This clonotype was counted only a few times. The chain uses TRBV20-1 and TRBJ2-5; no definite D call. The end of the DNA fits TRBJ2-7 better, so the J call may be wrong. In germline, CDR1 is DFQATT, CDR2 SNEGSKA (reference sequence). The CDR3 sequence is 12 residues long. The CDR3 coding sequence is TGCAGTGCCAAGGGATACCGCTACGAGCAGTACTTC. It translates to CSAKGYRYEQYF.

A few counts support this clonotype. The chain couples TRBV29-1 to TRBJ1-5, with 7 bases lining up with TRBD1. V lost 5 bases and J lost 0; bases outside the gene matches: 10. There are 16 residues in the CDR3. In germline, CDR1 is SQVTM, CDR2 ANQGSEA. CDR3 coding DNA: TGCAGCGTTTCGACAGGGTTAATGGGTAGCAATCAGCCCCAGCATTTT. Its translation is CSVSTGLMGSNQPQHF.

This chain joins TRBV20-1 and TRBJ2-7; tentatively, D is TRBD1 or TRBD2 (5 bases each). The V gene's germline CDR1 is DFQATT and CDR2 SNEGSKA (reference sequence). CDR3 length: 12 residues. This chain's CDR3 is CSVGDPLYEQYF. The CDR3, as DNA: TGCAGCGTGGGGGACCCTCTCTACGAGCAGTACTTC.

As concerns this clonotype: The junction does not match germline at one end; this may be a read error. This rearrangement joins TRBV24-1 to TRBJ2-6; possible D gene TRBD1, 6 bases. The CDR3 spans 18 residues. Germline V gene sequence: CDR1 KGHDR, CDR2 SFDVKD. The CDR3 DNA reads as TGTGCCACCAGTGATTTTTCCCCAGGACAGTCTGGGGCCAACGTCCGGACTTTC. Protein sequence: CATSDFSPGQSGANVRTF.

This clonotype has a single count. The chain links TRBV4-1 to TRBJ1-1; tentative D call: TRBD1 (5 bases). The CDR3 spans 15 residues. Germline V lookup: CDR1 MGHRA, CDR2 YSYEKL. V gave up 0 bases and J gave up 5 bases, with 13 bases separating them. DNA of the CDR3: TGCGCCAGCAGCCAAGAAGGATTTCGGGGGACTGAAGCTTTCTTT. Protein: CASSQEGFRGTEAFF.

The rearrangement uses TRBV7-2 and TRBJ2-3; TRBD1 matches 9 bases. CDR3 length: 15 amino acids. CDR1 is SGHTA and CDR2 is FQGNSA in the germline V gene. The V and J ends lost 4 bases and 11 bases, in that order; junction bases with no gene match: 13. CDR3 loop: CASSSGQGSVPKQYF. Written as DNA, the CDR3 is TGTGCCAGCAGCTCCGGACAGGGGTCGGTCCCAAAGCAGTATTTT.

Note on this clonotype: The junction departs from the called germline gene at one end, perhaps through a read error. The chain links TRBV3-1 to TRBJ1-3; no clear D. Germline-derived CDR1 and CDR2 are LGHDT and YNNKEL (reference sequence). The CDR3 covers 13 residues. DNA for the CDR3: TGTGCCAGCAGCCAAGTGGCTGGTAACACCATATATTTT. Its protein is CASSQVAGNTIYF.

Regarding this clonotype: One end of the junction does not line up with germline, which may come from a read error. The chain carries TRBV7-9 and TRBJ2-3, with D perhaps matching TRBD2 (7 bases). The germline CDR1 and CDR2 sequences are SEHNR and FQNEAQ (reference sequence). This CDR3 has 13 amino acids. This CDR3 reads CASSFGGGDTQYF. The CDR3 nucleotides are TGTGCCAGCAGCTTTGGCGGGGGCGATACGCAGTACTTT.

V and J are TRBV4-1 and TRBJ1-2; D is unresolved. V lost 0 bases, J lost 9 bases, and 8 bases lay in between. The V gene's germline CDR1 is MGHRA and CDR2 YSYEKL. CDR3 length: 12 amino acids. CDR3: CASSQERRSYTF. In DNA, the CDR3 is TGCGCCAGCAGCCAAGAAAGACGGAGCTACACCTTC.

This clonotype qualifies as large (0.1 to 1%). The chain carries TRBV7-2 and TRBJ2-5; D is undetermined. Germline loops: CDR1 SGHTA, CDR2 FQGNSA. CDR3 length: 15 residues. The V gene lost 5 bases and the J gene lost 1 base, with 14 bases spanning the gap. CDR3 in amino acids: CASSNTQELQETQYF. The CDR3 DNA follows: TGTGCCAGCAGCAACACGCAGGAACTCCAAGAGACCCAGTACTTC.

Ten or more counts support this clonotype. This could be a read error, since a much larger clone is one nucleotide away. This chain links TRBV12-3 or TRBV12-4 with TRBJ1-2; 7 bases align to TRBD1. CDR3 size: 13 residues. Trimming took 7 bases from V and 4 from J; bases not matched to a gene: 6. The CDR3 sequence is CASTLDRSYGYTF. The CDR3 DNA is TGTGCCAGCACCCTGGACAGGAGCTATGGCTACACCTTC.

A few counts support this clonotype. CDR3: CSARVGGNYGYTF. DNA of the CDR3: TGCAGTGCTAGAGTGGGAGGAAACTATGGCTACACCTTC. This chain joins TRBV20-1 and TRBJ1-2; D remains ambiguous. This CDR3 comprises 13 residues. V lost 1 base, J lost 2 bases, and 8 bases lay in between. Germline V lookup: CDR1 DFQATT, CDR2 SNEGSKA (reference sequence).